This T cell receptor (beta chain) was obtained from a study of T cell repertoires in cytomegalovirus infection. Study background: Used in the study were CMV epitopes, some recently identified and HLA-C-restricted, others well-studied and HLA-B-restricted.

TCRdb re-called the reads with MiXCR, one entry per CDR3 protein. Found here are about 830,000 distinct CDR3 sequences, 32% of them singletons; the top ten hold roughly 12%. About this clonotype itself: Its antigen is unidentified.

The receptor was isolated from a human donor in good health (CMV status not recorded). Some clones in this sample may be carry-over from other donors' samples. Material: cultured CD8+ T cells from PBMCs, obtained from culture after CMV antigen stimulation.

The DNA of the CDR3 is TGTGCCAGCAGCTCCGGGACAGGGGTTCAGCAGTACGTC. Translating gives CASSSGTGVQQYV. J is TRBJ2-7 and V is TRBV11-2; 10 bases agree with TRBD1. This CDR3 has 13 residues. V shed 4 bases, J shed 8 bases, and the junction held 5 bases outside the gene matches. Germline CDR1 SGHAT, CDR2 FQNNGV.